This is a list of T cell receptor beta chains from one sample in a study of blood T cell repertoires in COVID-19. Measured with immunoSEQ multiplex PCR; TCRdb has only the in-frame clones, and not every one. The sample yields 150,000 to 160,000 clones, about three quarters seen once. Sequencing used peripheral blood. The receptors originated from a man of 80 years or more with acute or convalescent COVID-19. Each CDR3 is given with its conserved first and last residue. The D gene is left open where the match is weak. Size is omitted from some rows. Given values are once, few, many or a class for expanded clones.

J gene	V gene	clone size	D gene	CDR3 protein	CDR3 DNA
TRBJ1-2	TRBV5-6	NA	NA	CASLRKTGLWAYTF	TGTGCCAGCCTTAGGAAAACAGGCCTCTGGGCCTACACCTTC
TRBJ1-4	TRBV10-2	NA	NA	CASSAGGRANEKLFF	TGCGCCAGCAGTGCGGGGGGCAGGGCTAATGAAAAACTGTTTTTT
TRBJ1-2	TRBV28	once	NA	CASRAPGGYTF	TGTGCCAGCAGGGCCCCGGGTGGCTACACCTTC
TRBJ2-5	TRBV11-2	NA	NA	CASSSRLWETQYF	TGTGCCAGCAGCTCTCGACTGTGGGAGACCCAGTACTTC
TRBJ1-2	TRBV6-5	NA	TRBD1	CASSRDRGEGYGYTF	TGTGCCAGCAGTCGGGACAGGGGAGAGGGCTATGGCTACACCTTC
TRBJ1-6	TRBV6-5	once	TRBD1	CASTRQGFNSPLHF	TGTGCCAGCACCAGACAGGGATTCAATTCACCCCTCCACTTT
TRBJ2-1	TRBV11-3	NA	TRBD2	CASSLSGGTNEQFF	TGTGCCAGCAGCTTGAGCGGGGGTACGAATGAGCAGTTCTTC
TRBJ2-2	TRBV5-4	NA	TRBD2	CASSSGLAGENTGELFF	TGTGCCAGCAGCTCCGGACTAGCGGGGGAGAACACCGGGGAGCTGTTTTTT
TRBJ1-1	TRBV10-3	NA	TRBD1	CAIIETGRTEAFF	TGTGCCATCATCGAGACAGGGAGGACTGAAGCTTTCTTT
TRBJ2-3	TRBV7-9	NA	NA	CASRRGLGTSTDTQYF	TGTGCCAGCAGGCGGGGTTTGGGGACTAGCACAGATACGCAGTATTTT
TRBJ2-3	TRBV7-9	NA	NA	CASSSGTQQFTDTQYF	TGTGCCAGCAGCAGCGGGACACAGCAGTTCACAGATACGCAGTATTTT
TRBJ2-2	TRBV10-2	NA	TRBD1	CASSELQGANTGELFF	TGCGCCAGCAGTGAGTTACAGGGGGCGAACACCGGGGAGCTGTTTTTT
TRBJ2-5	TRBV5-1	NA	NA	CASSFGSRGQETQYF	TGCGCCAGCAGCTTTGGTAGCCGGGGCCAAGAGACCCAGTACTTC
TRBJ2-5	TRBV5-5	NA	TRBD1	CASSSGQLQETQYF	TGTGCCAGCAGCTCGGGACAGCTACAAGAGACCCAGTACTTC
TRBJ2-7	TRBV6-6	NA	TRBD1	CASSYQGQVSYEQYF	TGTGCCAGCAGTTACCAAGGACAGGTCTCCTACGAGCAGTACTTC
TRBJ1-1	TRBV5-1	NA	TRBD1	CASSPDRGRGEAFF	TGCGCCAGCAGCCCGGACAGGGGGCGAGGTGAAGCTTTCTTT
TRBJ2-6	TRBV9	once	NA	CASSVRGGANVLTF	TGTGCCAGCAGCGTGCGAGGAGGGGCCAACGTCCTGACTTTC
TRBJ2-2	TRBV3-1/TRBV3-2	NA	TRBD1	CASSRGTGGLNTGELFF	TGTGCCAGCAGCCGAGGGACAGGGGGCCTGAACACCGGGGAGCTGTTTTTT
TRBJ2-5	TRBV30	few	NA	CAWAGLSQGETQYF	TGTGCCTGGGCGGGACTCTCTCAGGGAGAGACCCAGTACTTC
TRBJ1-1	TRBV6-5	NA	TRBD1	CASRPGTGVGEAFF	TGTGCCAGCAGACCCGGGACAGGGGTAGGTGAAGCTTTCTTT
TRBJ1-5	TRBV28	NA	NA	CASSPQIDGGGNQPQHF	TGTGCCAGCAGCCCTCAAATTGACGGGGGAGGAAATCAGCCCCAGCATTTT
TRBJ1-2	TRBV7-2	NA	NA	CASSLDGGIYGYTF	TGTGCCAGCAGCTTGGACGGAGGGATCTATGGCTACACCTTC
TRBJ1-2	TRBV18	NA	NA	CASSPSRKAGDGYTF	TGTGCCAGCTCACCATCGAGGAAGGCAGGGGATGGCTACACCTTC
TRBJ2-1	TRBV5-1	NA	NA	CASSLESVNEQFF	TGCGCCAGCAGCTTGGAATCGGTCAATGAGCAGTTCTTC
TRBJ2-2	TRBV6-5	NA	NA	CASSKRRVDTGELFF	TGTGCCAGCAGTAAAAGGAGGGTGGACACCGGGGAGCTGTTTTTT
TRBJ2-6	TRBV19	NA	TRBD1	CASRIQGAAGANVLTF	TGTGCCAGTAGAATCCAGGGGGCCGCGGGGGCCAACGTCCTGACTTTC
TRBJ1-2	TRBV7-9	few	NA	CASTKGGGDYGYTF	TGTGCCAGCACCAAAGGGGGAGGGGACTATGGCTACACCTTC
TRBJ1-4	TRBV12-3/TRBV12-4	NA	TRBD1	CASSLQGAKLFF	TGTGCCAGCAGTTTACAGGGGGCGAAACTGTTTTTT
TRBJ1-2	TRBV28	NA	TRBD1	CASRGQGDYGYTF	TGTGCCAGCAGGGGACAGGGTGACTATGGCTACACCTTC
TRBJ2-7	TRBV6-1	many	TRBD1	CASSEAPGGSRSYEQYF	TGTGCCAGCAGTGAAGCGCCAGGGGGCTCCAGATCCTACGAGCAGTACTTC
TRBJ2-5	TRBV5-1	NA	NA	CASSDGQQETQYF	TGCGCCAGCAGCGATGGACAGCAAGAGACCCAGTACTTC